This T cell receptor beta chain was sequenced in a study of OX40 agonist ivuxolimab in advanced cancers. Study-level information: Ivuxolimab was delivered to patients intravenously every 2 weeks at doses spanning 0.01 to 10 mg/kg.

Patients with autoimmune history or systemic immunosuppression were excluded. Sequencing was performed with immunoSEQ multiplex PCR; in TCRdb, only in-frame clones are kept and a portion is missing. The table has under 45,000 clones, 84% seen once. This clone was observed a single time. Antigen: not known. Findings and limits, study-wide: Expanded clones tended on average to be more numerous among CD8+ T cells than CD4+. At doses 0.1 to 3.0 mg/kg, CD4+ and CD8+ clones expanded.

V was clipped by 8 bases and J by 3 bases, with 16 bases between them. This CDR3 spans 14 amino acids. In germline, CDR1 is MDHEN, CDR2 SYDVKM. The chain uses TRBV28 and TRBJ1-1, with unresolved D. The TCR was taken from an adult with an advanced solid tumor such as melanoma, head and neck, liver or kidney cancer. The sample here was CD4+ or CD8+ T cells sorted from blood, taken in a trial of the OX40 agonist ivuxolimab. As DNA, the CDR3 is TGTGCCAGCCGGCCGGGTCAGAGGGACACTGAAGCTTTCTTT. Its translation: CASRPGQRDTEAFF.